Each of the 21 T cell receptor beta chains below was sequenced from the same sample in a study of cytomegalovirus exposure and HLA in healthy donors. Both 60 Vbeta primers and 13 Jbeta primers went into the PCR. Repertoires were generated with immunoSEQ multiplex PCR, while TCRdb's copy carries only in-frame clones and drops some. Across about 130,000 clones, the top ten clones capture more than 0.8% of the sample. Sample: PBMCs. These receptors were collected from a man between 18 and 29 years old in good health and CMV-seronegative.

This chain connects TRBV19 to TRBJ1-3; tentative D call: TRBD1 (5 bases). The CDR3 has 17 residues. The ends were cut back, 6 bases at V and 0 bases at J, with 18 bases in the middle. Germline V gene data show CDR1 as LNHDA and CDR2 as SQIVND (reference sequence). The CDR3 is CASSFRDSMFSGNTIYF. The CDR3 DNA is TGTGCCAGTAGCTTCCGGGACTCAATGTTCTCTGGAAACACCATATATTTT.

The chain employs TRBV27 and TRBJ1-2; D is undetermined. The CDR3 spans 15 residues. Trimming cost V 6 bases and J 7 bases, with 21 bases left between them. Germline-derived CDR1 and CDR2 are MNHEY and SMNVEV (reference sequence). CDR3 bases: TGTGCCAGCAGAGCATTTCCCCTCACTGGCGGTGGCTACACCTTC. This sequence encodes CASRAFPLTGGGYTF.

The chain couples TRBV5-6 to TRBJ2-7; 7 nucleotides line up with TRBD1. Trimming took 4 bases from V and 2 from J; bases not matched to a gene: 12. The germline CDR1 and CDR2 sequences are SGHDT and YYEEEE. CDR3 length: 16 amino acids. This CDR3 is CASSIRQGSGTYEQYF. In DNA, the CDR3 is TGTGCCAGCAGCATACGACAGGGAAGTGGTACCTACGAGCAGTACTTC.

The chain joins TRBV6-1 to TRBJ1-1; 8 bases match TRBD1. Per the germline V gene, CDR1 is MNHNS and CDR2 is SASEGT. J was trimmed by 1 base and V by 4 bases; bases with no gene match: 2. The CDR3 loop spans 14 amino acids. The DNA for the CDR3 is TGTGCCAGCAGTGGAGGGACAGGGAACACTGAAGCTTTCTTT. It is translated as CASSGGTGNTEAFF.

The chain joins TRBV5-1 to TRBJ1-6, with 7 bases matching TRBD1. CDR1 is SGHRS and CDR2 is YFSETQ in the germline V gene. The CDR3 totals 15 residues. V lost 4 bases and J lost 8; bases outside the gene matches: 9. The CDR3 loop reads CASSAGQPRDSPLHF. CDR3 DNA sequence: TGCGCCAGCAGCGCGGGACAGCCGAGGGATTCACCCCTCCACTTT.

The V and J genes are TRBV9 and TRBJ2-5, with TRBD1 matching 8 bases. Germline CDR1 is SGDLS and CDR2 is YYNGEE. Trimming at V came to 4 bases and at J to 2 bases, leaving 7 bases not matched to a gene. This CDR3 region has 15 residues. Here the CDR3 DNA reads TGTGCCAGCAGCTCTGGACAGGGATGGCAAGAGACCCAGTACTTC. This sequence encodes CASSSGQGWQETQYF.

The chain links TRBV18 to TRBJ1-2; D might be TRBD1 (5 bases). There are 13 residues in the CDR3. Germline CDR1 KGHSH, CDR2 LQKENI. V was shortened by 3 bases and J by 3 bases, with 8 bases between the two germline ends. CDR3 bases: TGTGCCAGCTCACCCGACAGATACTATGGCTACACCTTC. Amino acid sequence: CASSPDRYYGYTF. Full variable domain (remainder filled in from reference TRBV18 and TRBJ1-2): NAGVMQNPRHLVRRRGQEARLRCSPMKGHSHVYWYRQLPEEGLKFMVYLQKENIIDESGMPKERFSAEFPKEGPSILRIQQVVRGDSAAYFCASSPDRYYGYTFGSGTRLTVV.

The chain links TRBV14 to TRBJ1-3, with 9 nucleotides matching TRBD1. CDR1 and CDR2 from the germline V gene are SGHDN and FVKESK. The V gene end was trimmed by 2 bases and the J gene end by 1 base; junction bases not matched to a gene: 3. CDR3 size: 16 residues. The CDR3: CASSQTTGGSGNTIYF. The DNA of the CDR3 is TGTGCCAGCAGCCAAACGACAGGGGGTTCTGGAAACACCATATATTTT.

The CDR3 loop reads CASSPQALISNTEAFF. The CDR3 DNA sequence: TGTGCCAGCAGTCCTCAGGCCCTAATATCGAACACTGAAGCTTTCTTT. V and J are TRBV28 and TRBJ1-1; D not resolved. CDR1 and CDR2 (germline): MDHEN, SYDVKM. There are 16 residues in the CDR3. Trimming cost V 5 bases and J 1 base, with 17 bases left between them.

CDR3 sequence: CASSVQDRLQETQYF. CDR3 DNA sequence: TGTGCCAGCAGCGTACAGGACAGGTTACAAGAGACCCAGTACTTC. The chain carries TRBV9 and TRBJ2-5; TRBD1 aligns across 7 bases. The CDR3 totals 15 residues. Trimming removed 1 base from V and 2 bases from J; junction bases left unmatched: 5. The germline CDR1 and CDR2 sequences are SGDLS and YYNGEE.

The chain has TRBV5-1 and TRBJ2-1, with TRBD2 identical over 9 bases. Germline V CDR1 and CDR2: SGHRS, YFSETQ. The CDR3 has 15 residues. With V trimmed by 4 bases and J by 0 bases, 2 bases remained unmatched. The CDR3 DNA reads as TGCGCCAGCAGCACGACTAGCGGCTCCTACAATGAGCAGTTCTTC. Its translation is CASSTTSGSYNEQFF.

The CDR3 is CASSDRDRAAETQYF. CDR3 nucleotides: TGTGCCAGCAGCGACCGGGACAGGGCGGCAGAGACCCAGTACTTC. The chain couples TRBV2 to TRBJ2-5, with 9 bases that match TRBD1. Germline lookup yields CDR1 SNHLY and CDR2 FYNNEI. The CDR3 loop spans 15 amino acids. V lost 6 bases and J lost 4; bases outside the gene matches: 9.

V gene TRBV4-1 combines with J gene TRBJ2-7, with 7 bases matching TRBD1. CDR1 and CDR2 from the germline V gene are MGHRA and YSYEKL. Trimming took 1 base from V and 5 from J; bases not matched to a gene: 5. This CDR3 is 14 amino acids long. The CDR3, as DNA: TGCGCCAGCAGCCAAGGACAGGGTTTGGACGAGCAGTACTTC. It encodes CASSQGQGLDEQYF.

The chain joins TRBV30 to TRBJ2-7; D is possibly TRBD2 (6 bases). This CDR3 has 15 residues. Trimming removed 4 bases at V and 4 bases at J, with 20 bases between. Looked up from germline, CDR1 is GTSNPN and CDR2 is SVGIG (reference sequence). The CDR3 DNA reads TGTGCCTGGAAGGACTACCTCTGGGTACTTTACGAGCAGTACTTC. Translated: CAWKDYLWVLYEQYF.

The J gene is TRBJ2-7, the V gene TRBV27; tentatively, D is TRBD1 (6 bases). The V gene lost 6 bases and the J gene lost 0 bases, with 15 bases spanning the gap. CDR1 is MNHEY and CDR2 is SMNVEV in the germline V gene (reference sequence). CDR3 length: 15 residues. This CDR3 is CASSSGQIPSYEQYF. The CDR3 DNA sequence: TGTGCCAGCAGCTCCGGACAGATCCCCTCCTACGAGCAGTACTTC.

The chain carries TRBV29-1 and TRBJ2-6; 10 bases align to TRBD1. The germline V gene encodes CDR1 SQVTM and CDR2 ANQGSEA. V shed 6 bases and J 0 bases; nucleotides not matched to a gene: 5. This CDR3 has 16 amino acids. CDR3 coding DNA: TGCAGCGTGCCAGGGACAGGGGCCTCTGGGGCCAACGTCCTGACTTTC. Its protein is CSVPGTGASGANVLTF.

As for this clone: At one of its ends the junction is not consistent with the germline gene, which may arise from a read error. This sequence joins TRBV7-9 and TRBJ2-1; D is perhaps TRBD1 (5 bases). The germline V gene encodes CDR1 SEHNR and CDR2 FQNEAQ (reference sequence). The CDR3 is 15 residues long. CDR3 DNA: TGTGCCAGCAGCTTAGGGACAAGCTCCGACAATGAGCAGTTCTTC. It encodes CASSLGTSSDNEQFF.

The chain uses TRBV5-4 and TRBJ1-5; maybe TRBD1 (6 bases). Germline lookup yields CDR1 SGHNT and CDR2 YYREEE (reference sequence). CDR3 length: 15 residues. Trimming took off 2 bases at V and 6 bases at J, with 15 bases between the two ends. CDR3 sequence: CASSFGGAEVQPQHF. DNA of the CDR3: TGTGCCAGCAGCTTCGGGGGGGCAGAAGTTCAGCCCCAGCATTTT.

This chain uses TRBV10-3 with TRBJ1-5; 9 bases line up with TRBD1. The CDR3 covers 16 residues. CDR1 ENHRY and CDR2 SYGVKD come from the germline V gene. V dropped 0 bases and J dropped 7; count of bases not matched to a gene: 7. The CDR3 region has the DNA TGTGCCATCAGTGAGTCCGGACAGGGGTTGGGGCAGCCCCAGCATTTT. Encoded protein: CAISESGQGLGQPQHF.

This chain connects TRBV11-2 to TRBJ1-1; D unresolved. V was cut by 4 bases and J by 1 base, with 4 bases left in between. Per germline, CDR1 SGHAT and CDR2 FQNNGV. The CDR3 length is 12 residues. The CDR3 DNA follows: TGTGCCAGCAGCTCTTGGAACACTGAAGCTTTCTTT. This encodes CASSSWNTEAFF.

The chain links TRBV5-4 to TRBJ2-5; 11 positions agree with TRBD2. Unmatched junction bases numbered 12, after V lost 6 bases and J lost 5 bases. Germline CDR1 and CDR2: SGHNT and YYREEE (reference sequence). There are 16 residues in the CDR3. CDR3 region: CASTRDTSGRPETQYF. CDR3 coding DNA: TGTGCCAGCACCAGGGACACTAGCGGGAGACCGGAGACCCAGTACTTC.